This is a list of T cell receptor beta chains from one sample in a study of shared clonotypes between healthy human individuals. The assay was immunoSEQ multiplex PCR, and TCRdb's table has in-frame clones only and misses some. This table holds 500,000 to 550,000 clones, approximately 95% found once. The sample consisted of naive CD4+ T cells sorted from blood. These receptors were taken from a woman aged 25 to 39 in good health. Both conserved end residues are part of each CDR3. The D gene is left open where the match is weak. The size of a clone is reported for some rows only, either as once, few or many, or as a class for expanded clones.

>-|TRBJ1-2|TRBV19|TRBD1
TGTGCCAGTAGTGCCACAGGGGCCGCCTATGGCTACACCTTC
CASSATGAAYGYTF
>-|TRBJ1-1|TRBV2|-
TGTGCCACCTGGGGGAGGCCGACCACTGAAGCTTTCTTT
CATWGRPTTEAFF
>-|TRBJ2-2|TRBV6-6|-
TGTGCCAGCAGGCAGCCGGGTAACACCGGGGAGCTGTTTTTT
CASRQPGNTGELFF
>-|TRBJ1-2|TRBV5-1|TRBD1
TGCGCCAGCAGCTTGGCCCGGGACAGGGTAAACTATGGCTACACCTTC
CASSLARDRVNYGYTF
>-|TRBJ2-1|TRBV19|TRBD2
TGTGCCAGTAGTATAGCCGGTAGGACTAGTCTCTACAATGAGCAGTTCTTC
CASSIAGRTSLYNEQFF
>once|TRBJ1-2|TRBV7-8|-
TGTGCCAGCAGCCTACAGCGTGGCAGGGAGAACTCTAACTATGGCTACACCTTC
CASSLQRGRENSNYGYTF
>-|TRBJ2-3|TRBV19|TRBD2
TGTGCCAGTAGTTCCTTAGCGGGCCCTAGCACAGATACGCAGTATTTT
CASSSLAGPSTDTQYF
>-|TRBJ2-5|TRBV7-9|-
TGTGCCAGCAGCTCCGGGAGTCGGTTTGAGACCCAGTACTTC
CASSSGSRFETQYF
>-|TRBJ1-4|TRBV28|TRBD1
TGTGCCAGCAGGCTACAGGGGACTAATGAAAAACTGTTTTTT
CASRLQGTNEKLFF
>few|TRBJ1-5|TRBV5-6|-
TGTGCCAGCAGCCTAGGGGGGTATCAGCCCCAGCATTTT
CASSLGGYQPQHF